The 29 T cell receptor beta chains below come from one sample, sequenced in a study of neurological immune-mediated disorders (dated by TCRdb to the late 2010s). Library prep was done by 5' RACE. The reads were generated on an Illumina HiSeq 2500. TCRdb passed the public sequencing reads through fastp at Q25 and MiXCR, retaining productive beta sequences. Each CDR3 protein appears once, grouped with its most common genes and DNA. In this sample the table shows some 66,000 distinct CDR3 sequences, over 4% of which occur a single time. The ten largest clones add up to 2.5% to 3% of the sample. The material sequenced was PBMCs. The origin of the receptors is a man aged 50 to 59 with multiple sclerosis.

This clonotype occurred many times. This chain joins TRBV12-3 or TRBV12-4 and TRBJ1-1; 7 bases align to TRBD1. Trimming at V came to 6 bases and at J to 4 bases, leaving 5 bases not matched to a gene. CDR3 size: 13 residues. CDR3 DNA sequence: TGTGCCAGCAGGCTACAGGGGATCACTGAAGCTTTCTTT. Translation: CASRLQGITEAFF.

This clonotype was counted many times. The chain uses TRBV10-3 and TRBJ2-1, with D perhaps given as TRBD1 or TRBD2 (5 bases each). This CDR3 spans 14 amino acids. Looked up from germline, CDR1 is ENHRY and CDR2 is SYGVKD. V dropped 7 bases and J dropped 7 bases, with 17 bases sitting between them. This chain's CDR3 is CAITGTGIGNEQFF. The CDR3 DNA reads as TGTGCCATCACGGGGACGGGCATAGGGAATGAGCAGTTCTTC.

The table lists this clonotype with many counts. The V call is TRBV5-1, the J call TRBJ2-1, with 7 bases identical to TRBD2. This CDR3 comprises 16 residues. V trimming: 1 base; J trimming: 2 bases; junction bases outside the gene matches: 6. Germline V gene lookup returns CDR1 SGHRS and CDR2 YFSETQ. DNA of the CDR3: TGCGCCAGCAGCTTGACGGGGGGTTCCCCCTACAATGAGCAGTTCTTC. Encoded protein: CASSLTGGSPYNEQFF.

This clonotype has ten or more counts. This chain connects TRBV15 to TRBJ1-1; no clear D. The CDR3 contains 12 residues. From germline, CDR1 is LNHNV and CDR2 YYDKDF (reference sequence). Trimming took off 2 bases at V and 5 bases at J, with 6 bases between the two ends. The DNA for the CDR3 is TGTGCCACCAGCAGACCGGAGACTGAAGCTTTCTTT. Encoded protein: CATSRPETEAFF.

This clonotype was recorded many times. This sequence joins TRBV29-1 and TRBJ1-4; no definite D call. Trimming stripped 1 base from V and 7 bases from J, with 7 bases between. The CDR3 covers 12 residues. Per the germline V gene, CDR1 is SQVTM and CDR2 is ANQGSEA. This CDR3 is CSVEGGGEKLFF. The CDR3 coding sequence is TGCAGCGTTGAAGGCGGAGGTGAAAAACTGTTTTTT.

The rearrangement joins TRBV7-2 to TRBJ1-1; no clear D gene. CDR1 is SGHTA and CDR2 is FQGNSA in the germline V gene. The CDR3 length is 13 residues. V lost 6 bases to trimming and J lost 0 bases, with 8 bases between them. CDR3 amino acids: CASRLTVNTEAFF. The CDR3 DNA sequence: TGTGCCAGCAGACTGACCGTGAACACTGAAGCTTTCTTT.

This clonotype was counted many times. The rearrangement joins TRBV12-3 or TRBV12-4 to TRBJ1-1; tentatively, D is TRBD1 (6 bases). V was clipped by 5 bases and J by 6 bases, with 13 bases between them. CDR3 length equals 13 residues. CDR3 in amino acids: CASSPTGKPEAFF. Written as DNA, the CDR3 is TGTGCCAGCAGTCCAACAGGGAAACCTGAAGCTTTCTTT.

In its sample, this clonotype was seen many times. This rearrangement joins TRBV20-1 to TRBJ1-1, with TRBD1 as a possible D gene (5 bases). The V gene's germline CDR1 is DFQATT and CDR2 SNEGSKA (reference sequence). Trimming pared 3 bases from V and 7 bases from J, leaving 18 bases between. The CDR3 has 14 residues. For the CDR3, the DNA is TGCAGTGCTAGGTCAGGGATGGGGCCCTTTGAAGCTTTCTTT. This translates into CSARSGMGPFEAFF.

The chain employs TRBV6-5 and TRBJ2-3; 7 nucleotides align to TRBD1. The V gene's germline CDR1 is MNHEY and CDR2 SVGAGI. The V gene end was trimmed by 6 bases and the J gene end by 6 bases; junction bases not matched to a gene: 3. The CDR3 extends over 12 amino acids. The CDR3 sequence is CASRQGSDTQYF. DNA for the CDR3: TGTGCCAGCAGACAGGGGTCCGATACGCAGTATTTT.

This clonotype was observed at least ten times. This chain connects TRBV6-1 to TRBJ1-2; 10 bases are a match to TRBD1. Germline CDR1 MNHNS, CDR2 SASEGT. The ends lost 3 bases at V and 4 bases at J; junction bases unmatched: 5. The CDR3 length is 15 residues. Written as DNA, the CDR3 is TGTGCCAGCAGTGATGGGACAGGGGAAGTCTATGGCTACACCTTC. This gives the protein CASSDGTGEVYGYTF.

This clonotype was seen ten or more times. The V and J genes are TRBV7-2 and TRBJ1-6; D remains ambiguous. The germline CDR1 and CDR2 sequences are SGHTA and FQGNSA. The CDR3 spans 15 residues. V gave up 5 bases and J gave up 3 bases, with 11 bases separating them. The CDR3 is CASSPQADYNSPLHF. The CDR3 region has the DNA TGTGCCAGCAGCCCTCAGGCAGACTATAATTCACCCCTCCACTTT.

This clonotype was observed many times. The CDR3 DNA sequence: TGTGCCATCCGAACAGGGGGTTCGAACACCGGGGAGCTGTTTTTT. Translated: CAIRTGGSNTGELFF. The rearrangement joins TRBV10-3 to TRBJ2-2; 8 nucleotides line up with TRBD1. The CDR3 totals 15 residues. Germline loops: CDR1 ENHRY, CDR2 SYGVKD. Losses at the gene ends were 8 bases for V and 0 bases for J; bases not matched to a gene: 5.

This clonotype was picked up a small number of times. The V call is TRBV7-3, the J call TRBJ2-7; 9 positions agree with TRBD1. The CDR3 length is 13 residues. CDR1 and CDR2 from the germline V gene are SGHTA and FQGTGA. V gave up 2 bases and J gave up 6 bases; unmatched junction bases: 2. CDR3 nucleotides: TGTGCCAGCAGCTTACAGGACAGGGGCGAGCAGTACTTC. Translated: CASSLQDRGEQYF. Together with reference TRBV7-3 and TRBJ2-7, the CDR3 gives the full variable domain: GAGVSQTPSNKVTEKGKYVELRCDPISGHTALYWYRQSLGQGPEFLIYFQGTGAADDSGLPNDRFFAVRPEGSVSTLKIQRTERGDSAVYLCASSLQDRGEQYFGPGTRLTVT.

This clonotype was counted at least ten times. This chain links TRBV4-3 with TRBJ1-2; D is uncertain. Germline CDR1 and CDR2: LGHNA and YSLEER. Trimming pared 0 bases from V and 0 bases from J, leaving 14 bases between. The CDR3 contains 17 residues. The CDR3 region has the DNA TGCGCCAGCAGCCAAGACCCGGCGGGAGCACCTAACTATGGCTACACCTTC. Its translation: CASSQDPAGAPNYGYTF.

This chain connects TRBV5-1 to TRBJ2-3; possible D gene TRBD1, 5 bases. The CDR3 runs 15 residues. The V gene lost 0 bases and the J gene lost 0 bases, with 8 bases spanning the gap. In germline, CDR1 is SGHRS, CDR2 YFSETQ. CDR3 loop: CASSLGQKSTDTQYF. CDR3 in DNA: TGCGCCAGCAGCTTGGGACAGAAAAGCACAGATACGCAGTATTTT.

This clonotype was counted at least ten times. The CDR3 loop is CASSITSGVSTDTQYF. CDR3 nucleotides: TGTGCCAGCAGCATAACCTCGGGGGTAAGCACAGATACGCAGTATTTT. The rearrangement joins TRBV7-2 to TRBJ2-3; D is perhaps TRBD2 (6 bases). Trimming stripped 5 bases from V and 0 bases from J, with 15 bases between. CDR1 is SGHTA, CDR2 FQGNSA, per germline. This CDR3 region has 16 residues.

V and J are TRBV7-9 and TRBJ2-2; D gene uncertain. Germline V lookup: CDR1 SEHNR, CDR2 FQNEAQ (reference sequence). The ends were cut back, 5 bases at V and 5 bases at J, with 12 bases in the middle. CDR3 length: 14 amino acids. The CDR3 protein is CASSRTIGTGELFF. The CDR3 DNA is TGTGCCAGCAGCCGCACAATCGGAACCGGGGAGCTGTTTTTT.

The sample holds many counts of this clonotype. Here the CDR3 DNA reads TGTGCCAGCAGCTCACAGGGTCAGCCCCAGCATTTT. Its protein is CASSSQGQPQHF. The V and J genes are TRBV7-9 and TRBJ1-5; tentatively, D is TRBD1 (6 bases). The CDR3 runs 12 residues. V was cut by 4 bases and J by 6 bases, with 7 bases left in between. Germline V gives CDR1 SEHNR, CDR2 FQNEAQ (reference sequence).

Concerning this clonotype itself: Since a much larger clone is just one base distant, this may be a read error. CDR3: CSAYERFQPQHF. In nucleotides, the CDR3 is TGCAGTGCTTACGAAAGGTTTCAGCCCCAGCATTTT. V usage is TRBV20-1 and J usage is TRBJ1-5; D not resolved. The CDR3 is 12 residues long. The germline CDR1 and CDR2 sequences are DFQATT and SNEGSKA (reference sequence). The V end lost 5 bases, the J end lost 6 bases, and 11 bases lay between the germline ends.

At least ten counts were recorded for this clonotype. J is TRBJ2-7 and V is TRBV5-1; 10 bases line up with TRBD2. CDR3 length: 17 amino acids. CDR1 is SGHRS, CDR2 YFSETQ, per germline. Trimming cost V 2 bases and J 4 bases; bases outside gene matches: 12. DNA for the CDR3: TGCGCCAGCAGCTTCAGTAGGACTAGCGGTGAAATTTACGAGCAGTACTTC. This encodes CASSFSRTSGEIYEQYF. The full variable domain, rest sourced from reference TRBV5-1 and TRBJ2-7, is KAGVTQTPRYLIKTRGQQVTLSCSPISGHRSVSWYQQTPGQGLQFLFEYFSETQRNKGNFPGRFSGRQFSNSRSEMNVSTLELGDSALYLCASSFSRTSGEIYEQYFGPGTRLTVT.

There are many counts of this clonotype. This chain uses TRBV5-5 with TRBJ1-3; D uncertain. Germline V gives CDR1 SGHKS, CDR2 YYEKEE (reference sequence). The CDR3 totals 16 residues. The V end lost 0 bases, the J end lost 0 bases, and 10 bases lay between the germline ends. The CDR3 DNA is TGTGCCAGCAGCTTGGCCCCGGGGAGCTCTGGAAACACCATATATTTT. This sequence encodes CASSLAPGSSGNTIYF.

This clonotype was seen many times. The chain joins TRBV5-5 to TRBJ2-7; 10 nucleotides agree with TRBD2. The germline V gene has CDR1 SGHKS and CDR2 YYEKEE (reference sequence). This CDR3 contains 17 residues. Trimming took 4 bases from V and 0 from J; bases not matched to a gene: 10. This CDR3 reads CASSGGLAGETSYEQYF. CDR3 bases: TGTGCCAGCAGCGGGGGCCTAGCGGGGGAAACCTCCTACGAGCAGTACTTC.

This clonotype was observed many times. The rearrangement uses TRBV6-5 and TRBJ1-2; perhaps TRBD1 as D (5 bases). Germline V gene sequence: CDR1 MNHEY, CDR2 SVGAGI. Deletions cut 0 bases from V and 4 bases from J, with 12 bases between. This CDR3 is built from 15 residues. The CDR3 spells CASSYSSTVPYGYTF. As DNA, the CDR3 is TGTGCCAGCAGTTACTCTTCGACAGTTCCCTATGGCTACACCTTC.

In this sample, this clonotype turned up many times. This may be a read error: a much more frequent sequence differs by one nucleotide. This rearrangement joins TRBV6-5 to TRBJ1-1; TRBD1 might be the D (5 bases). CDR1 MNHEY and CDR2 SVGAGI come from the germline V gene. Trimming left V 7 bases short and J 5 bases short, with 17 bases between. The CDR3 runs 14 residues. CDR3 residues: CASIQGKGWTEAFF. The CDR3 DNA sequence: TGTGCCAGCATCCAGGGAAAGGGTTGGACTGAAGCTTTCTTT.

This clonotype showed up many times. The chain links TRBV27 to TRBJ2-7; no definite D call. Germline lookup yields CDR1 MNHEY and CDR2 SMNVEV (reference sequence). Trimming pared 3 bases from V and 7 bases from J, leaving 13 bases between. CDR3 length equals 13 residues. The CDR3 nucleotides are TGTGCCAGCAGTTTGAGGTCGGGTGGGGAGCAGTACTTC. Residues: CASSLRSGGEQYF.

This clonotype was recorded at least ten times. V gene TRBV6-5 combines with J gene TRBJ2-7, with TRBD2 matching over 13 bases. V dropped 6 bases and J dropped 4; count of bases not matched to a gene: 6. The V gene's germline CDR1 is MNHEY and CDR2 SVGAGI. The CDR3 extends over 15 amino acids. CDR3 residues: CASRRLAGGFYEQYV. CDR3 nucleotide sequence: TGTGCCAGCAGAAGACTAGCGGGGGGCTTTTACGAGCAGTACGTC.

This clonotype was detected many times. The V and J genes are TRBV5-1 and TRBJ2-2; 10 bases fit TRBD2. V gave up 6 bases and J gave up 0 bases; unmatched junction bases: 5. The CDR3 has 16 amino acids. CDR1 is SGHRS, CDR2 YFSETQ, per germline. In DNA form, the CDR3 reads TGCGCCAGCAATACCGGGACTAGCGCGAACACCGGGGAGCTGTTTTTT. It yields the protein CASNTGTSANTGELFF.

This clonotype was found many times. The J gene is TRBJ1-5, the V gene TRBV5-6; D is ambiguous. Trimming removed 4 bases from V and 8 bases from J, with 16 bases in between. Germline CDR1 and CDR2: SGHDT and YYEEEE. This CDR3 contains 14 residues. The CDR3 nucleotides are TGTGCCAGCAGCCTATTACGTCGGGAAGAGCCCCAGCATTTT. It specifies CASSLLRREEPQHF.

The sample holds many counts of this clonotype. The chain has TRBV20-1 and TRBJ2-7, with D possibly being TRBD1 (5 bases). Germline CDR1 DFQATT, CDR2 SNEGSKA (reference sequence). The CDR3 covers 11 residues. With 5 bases removed from V and 4 bases from J, the gap between germline ends came to 9 bases. The CDR3 is CSAFRQYEQYF. Written as DNA, the CDR3 is TGCAGTGCTTTTAGACAGTACGAGCAGTACTTC.